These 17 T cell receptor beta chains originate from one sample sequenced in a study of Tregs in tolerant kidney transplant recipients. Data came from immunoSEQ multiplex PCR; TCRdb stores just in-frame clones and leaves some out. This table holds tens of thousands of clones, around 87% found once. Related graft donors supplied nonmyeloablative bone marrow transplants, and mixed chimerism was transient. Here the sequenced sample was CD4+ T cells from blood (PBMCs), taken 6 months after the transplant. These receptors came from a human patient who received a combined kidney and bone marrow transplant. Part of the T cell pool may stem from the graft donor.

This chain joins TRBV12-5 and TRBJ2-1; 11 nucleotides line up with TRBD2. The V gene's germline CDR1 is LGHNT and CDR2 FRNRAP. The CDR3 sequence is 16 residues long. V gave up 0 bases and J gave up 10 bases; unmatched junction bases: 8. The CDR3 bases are TGTGCTAGTGGTTTGGTATTAGCGGGGGGGCCAGGGGAGCAGTTCTTC. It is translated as CASGLVLAGGPGEQFF.

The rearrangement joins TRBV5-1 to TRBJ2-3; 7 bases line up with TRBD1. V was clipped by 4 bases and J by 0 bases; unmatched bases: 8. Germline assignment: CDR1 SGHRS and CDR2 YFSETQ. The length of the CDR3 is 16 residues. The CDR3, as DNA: TGCGCCAGCAGCCCAGGGACAGCTACTAGCACAGATACGCAGTATTTT. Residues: CASSPGTATSTDTQYF.

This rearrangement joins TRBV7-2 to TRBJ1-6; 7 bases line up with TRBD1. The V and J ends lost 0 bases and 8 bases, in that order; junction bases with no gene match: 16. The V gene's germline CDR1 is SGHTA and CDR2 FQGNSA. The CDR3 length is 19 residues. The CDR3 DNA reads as TGTGCCAGCAGCTTAGCCACCATGACAGGGTTATTCCTCCATTCACCCCTCCACTTT. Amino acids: CASSLATMTGLFLHSPLHF.

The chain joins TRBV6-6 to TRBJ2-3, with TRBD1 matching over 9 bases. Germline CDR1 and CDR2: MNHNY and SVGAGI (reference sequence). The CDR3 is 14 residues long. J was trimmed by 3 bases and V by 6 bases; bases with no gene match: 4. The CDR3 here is CASSRDRETDTQYF. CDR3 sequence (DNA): TGTGCCAGCAGCCGGGACAGGGAGACAGATACGCAGTATTTT.

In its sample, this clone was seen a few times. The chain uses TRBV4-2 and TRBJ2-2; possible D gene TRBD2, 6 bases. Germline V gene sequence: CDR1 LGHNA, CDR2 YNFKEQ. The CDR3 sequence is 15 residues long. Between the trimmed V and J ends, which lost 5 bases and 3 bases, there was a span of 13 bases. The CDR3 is CASSYRTGDTGELFF. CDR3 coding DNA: TGTGCCAGCAGCTATCGGACGGGGGACACCGGGGAGCTGTTTTTT.

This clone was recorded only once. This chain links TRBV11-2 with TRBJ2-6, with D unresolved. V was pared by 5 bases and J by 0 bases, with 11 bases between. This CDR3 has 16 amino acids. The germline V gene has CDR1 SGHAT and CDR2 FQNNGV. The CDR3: CASSGRLSSGANVLTF. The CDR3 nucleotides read TGTGCCAGCAGCGGCCGACTGAGCTCTGGGGCCAACGTCCTGACTTTC.

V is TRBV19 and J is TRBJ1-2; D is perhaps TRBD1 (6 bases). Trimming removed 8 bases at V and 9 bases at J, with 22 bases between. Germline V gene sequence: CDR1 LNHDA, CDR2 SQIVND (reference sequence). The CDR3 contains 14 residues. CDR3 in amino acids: CASLDSLLISSYTF. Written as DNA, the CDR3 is TGTGCCAGTCTGGACAGCCTTCTTATTAGTAGCTACACCTTC.

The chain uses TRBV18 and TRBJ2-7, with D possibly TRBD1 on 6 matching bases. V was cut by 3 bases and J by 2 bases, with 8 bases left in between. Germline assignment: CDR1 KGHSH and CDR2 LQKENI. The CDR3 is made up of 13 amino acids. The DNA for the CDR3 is TGTGCCAGCTCACCTACAGGGCCCTACGAGCAGTACTTC. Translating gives CASSPTGPYEQYF.

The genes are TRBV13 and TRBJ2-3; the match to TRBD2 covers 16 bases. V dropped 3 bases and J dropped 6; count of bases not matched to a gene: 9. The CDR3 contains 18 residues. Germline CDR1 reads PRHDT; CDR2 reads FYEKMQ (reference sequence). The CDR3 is CASSFSGTSGRGRDTQYF. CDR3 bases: TGTGCCAGCAGCTTCTCCGGGACTAGCGGGAGGGGTCGTGATACGCAGTATTTT.

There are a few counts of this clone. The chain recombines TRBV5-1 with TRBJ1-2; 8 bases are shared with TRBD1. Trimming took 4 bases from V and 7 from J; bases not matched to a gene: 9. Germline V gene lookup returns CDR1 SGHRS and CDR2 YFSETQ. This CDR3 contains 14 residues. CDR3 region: CASSTGQGTIGYTF. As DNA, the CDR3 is TGCGCCAGCAGCACAGGACAGGGTACTATTGGCTACACCTTC.

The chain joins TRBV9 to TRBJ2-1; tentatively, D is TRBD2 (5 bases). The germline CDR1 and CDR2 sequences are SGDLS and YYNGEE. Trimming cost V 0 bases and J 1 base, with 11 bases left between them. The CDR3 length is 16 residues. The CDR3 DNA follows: TGTGCCAGCAGCGTAGAGCCTTCGGGGTCCTACAATGAGCAGTTCTTC. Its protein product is CASSVEPSGSYNEQFF.

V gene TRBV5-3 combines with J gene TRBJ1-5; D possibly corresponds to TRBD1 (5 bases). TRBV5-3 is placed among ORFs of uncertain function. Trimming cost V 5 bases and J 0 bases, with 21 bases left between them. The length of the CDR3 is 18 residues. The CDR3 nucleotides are TGTGCCAGAAGTTCTTCCCCAACAGGAGTAAATAGCAATCAGCCCCAGCATTTT. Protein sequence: CARSSSPTGVNSNQPQHF.

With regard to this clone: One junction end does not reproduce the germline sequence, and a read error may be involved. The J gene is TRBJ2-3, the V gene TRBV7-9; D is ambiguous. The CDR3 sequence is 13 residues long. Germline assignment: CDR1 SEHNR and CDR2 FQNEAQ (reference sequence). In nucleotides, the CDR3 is TGTGCCAGCAGCTTACCAGGCACGGATACGCAGTATTTT. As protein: CASSLPGTDTQYF.

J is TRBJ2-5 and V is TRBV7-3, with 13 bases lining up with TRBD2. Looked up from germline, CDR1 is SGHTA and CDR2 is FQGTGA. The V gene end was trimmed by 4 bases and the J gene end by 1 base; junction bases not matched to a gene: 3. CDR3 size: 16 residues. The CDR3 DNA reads TGTGCCAGCAGCTCGAGACTAGCGGGAGGCCAAGAGACCCAGTACTTC. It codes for CASSSRLAGGQETQYF. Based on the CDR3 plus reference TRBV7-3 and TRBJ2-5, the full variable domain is GAGVSQTPSNKVTEKGKYVELRCDPISGHTALYWYRQSLGQGPEFLIYFQGTGAADDSGLPNDRFFAVRPEGSVSTLKIQRTERGDSAVYLCASSSRLAGGQETQYFGPGTRLLVL.

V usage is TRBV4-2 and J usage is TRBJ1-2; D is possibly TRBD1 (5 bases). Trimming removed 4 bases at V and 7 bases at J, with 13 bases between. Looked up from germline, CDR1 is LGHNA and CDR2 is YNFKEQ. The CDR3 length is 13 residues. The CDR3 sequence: CASSLGGRAGYTF. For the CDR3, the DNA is TGTGCCAGCAGCCTGGGGGGGAGGGCTGGCTACACCTTC.

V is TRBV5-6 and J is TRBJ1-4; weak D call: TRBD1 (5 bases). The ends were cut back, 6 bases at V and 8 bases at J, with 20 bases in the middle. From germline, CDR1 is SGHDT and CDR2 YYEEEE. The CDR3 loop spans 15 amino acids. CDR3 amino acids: CASTNAFGTTEKLFF. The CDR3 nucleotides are TGTGCCAGCACCAACGCGTTTGGGACTACGGAAAAACTGTTTTTT.

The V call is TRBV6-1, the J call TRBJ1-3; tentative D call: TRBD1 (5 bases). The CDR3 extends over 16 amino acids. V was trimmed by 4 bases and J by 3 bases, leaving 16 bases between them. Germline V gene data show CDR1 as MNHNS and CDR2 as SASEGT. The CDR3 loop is CASSVAQVQRGNTIYF. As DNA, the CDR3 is TGTGCCAGCAGTGTGGCACAGGTTCAACGTGGAAACACCATATATTTT.